Presented here are 5 T cell receptor beta chains from one specimen sequenced in a study of cytomegalovirus exposure and HLA in healthy donors. Repertoires were generated with immunoSEQ multiplex PCR, while TCRdb's copy carries only in-frame clones and drops some. The sample contains over 110,000 clones, roughly nine tenths of which appear only once. Sequencing was carried out using PBMCs. These receptors were taken from a man between 18 and 35 years old in good health and CMV-seronegative.

The chain links TRBV15 to TRBJ1-4; TRBD1 is a possible D gene (5 bases). This CDR3 has 14 amino acids. V lost 1 base to trimming and J lost 5 bases, with 8 bases between them. The germline CDR1 and CDR2 sequences are LNHNV and YYDKDF (reference sequence). The CDR3 loop is CATSRASGNEKLFF. The DNA for the CDR3 is TGTGCCACCAGCAGAGCCTCAGGGAATGAAAAACTGTTTTTT.

For this clone: The same CDR3 is also encoded by other DNA sequences in this sample. The chain carries TRBV27 and TRBJ2-3; 11 nucleotides agree with TRBD2. J was trimmed by 1 base and V by 4 bases; bases with no gene match: 4. The CDR3 is made up of 16 amino acids. The germline CDR1 and CDR2 sequences are MNHEY and SMNVEV (reference sequence). In DNA form, the CDR3 reads TGTGCCAGCAGTTCGAGACTAGCGGGACGCACAGATACGCAGTATTTT. The encoded protein is CASSSRLAGRTDTQYF.

The chain carries TRBV6-5 and TRBJ2-1; TRBD1 aligns across 10 bases. CDR3 length: 15 residues. The V gene end was trimmed by 6 bases and the J gene end by 7 bases; junction bases not matched to a gene: 9. Germline V lookup: CDR1 MNHEY, CDR2 SVGAGI. For the CDR3, the DNA is TGTGCCAGCAGGGCCGGGACAGGGGCTTTGAATGAGCAGTTCTTC. It yields the protein CASRAGTGALNEQFF.

This clone was detected only once. The chain joins TRBV19 to TRBJ1-1, with D possibly being TRBD1 (5 bases). CDR1 and CDR2 (germline): LNHDA, SQIVND (reference sequence). The V gene lost 3 bases and the J gene lost 3 bases, with 14 bases spanning the gap. The CDR3 is made up of 15 amino acids. CDR3 sequence (DNA): TGTGCCAGTAGTATTACAGGTCATCGGGACACTGAAGCTTTCTTT. This encodes CASSITGHRDTEAFF.

V gene TRBV7-8 combines with J gene TRBJ2-7, with 7 bases identical to TRBD1. V was clipped by 2 bases and J by 2 bases; unmatched bases: 3. The CDR3 contains 14 residues. Germline CDR1 and CDR2: SGHVS and FQNEAQ. CDR3 sequence: CASSLYRGPYEQYF. DNA for the CDR3: TGTGCCAGCAGCTTATACAGGGGACCCTACGAGCAGTACTTC.